This is a list of T cell receptor beta chains from one sample in a study of metastatic and nonmetastatic thyroid tumors. TCRdb reanalyzed the PCR reads via MiXCR. This table holds 11,000 or so clones, 32% found once. Sequenced input: tumor tissue. These receptors all stem from a female donor with papillary thyroid cancer or a benign thyroid nodule (not recorded which). Some clones in this sample may be carry-over from other donors' samples. Each CDR3 is given with its conserved first and last residue. A D gene is named only where the DNA matches it firmly. Size is stated for part of the rows, as once, few or many counts, or as a class when the clone is expanded.

CDR3,DNA,V,D,size,J
CAISLTWENTGELFF,TGTGCCATCAGTCTTACGTGGGAGAACACCGGGGAGCTGTTTTTT,TRBV10-3,-,many,TRBJ2-2
CASSHNNPGNTEAFF,TGTGCCAGCAGCCATAACAACCCGGGGAACACTGAAGCTTTCTTT,TRBV13,-,-,TRBJ1-1
CAPPLGKSPYSNQPQHF,TGTGCCCCCCCCCTAGGGAAGTCCCCGTATAGCAATCAGCCCCAGCATTTT,TRBV2,-,many,TRBJ1-5
CATSDPLETQYF,TGTGCCACCAGTGATCCCTTAGAGACCCAGTACTTC,TRBV24-1,-,-,TRBJ2-5
CASSSGGAGETQYF,TGTGCCAGCAGCTCCGGGGGGGCGGGGGAGACCCAGTACTTC,TRBV5-4,TRBD2,many,TRBJ2-5
CASSLGTSGFTDTQYF,TGCGCCAGCAGCTTGGGGACTAGCGGGTTCACAGATACGCAGTATTTT,TRBV5-1,TRBD2,-,TRBJ2-3
CSASASGRSYNEQFF,TGCAGTGCTAGCGCAAGCGGGAGGTCTTACAATGAGCAGTTCTTC,TRBV20-1,TRBD2,many,TRBJ2-1
CASSSGGRVGAVELFF,TGTGCCAGCAGCTCGGGAGGACGGGTTGGTGCCGTTGAGCTGTTTTTT,TRBV11-3,TRBD2,-,TRBJ2-2
CASSRGSDTDTQYF,TGTGCCAGCTCCAGGGGTAGCGACACAGATACGCAGTATTTT,TRBV18,-,medium-sized,TRBJ2-3
CASSYGRGTEAFF,TGTGCCAGCAGTTACGGGCGGGGCACTGAAGCTTTCTTT,TRBV6-2/TRBV6-3,-,few,TRBJ1-1
CASSPDRTGYGYTF,TGTGCCAGCAGCCCAGACCGGACAGGTTATGGCTACACCTTC,TRBV14,TRBD1,-,TRBJ1-2
CASSVKNSGANVLTF,TGTGCCAGCAGCGTAAAGAACTCTGGGGCCAACGTCCTGACTTTC,TRBV9,-,medium-sized,TRBJ2-6
CSASRASGVEHRVAVF,TGCAGTGCTAGTAGGGCTAGCGGGGTTGAACACCGTGTAGCTGTTTTT,TRBV20-1,TRBD2,-,TRBJ2-2
CASSLWENTEAFF,TGTGCCAGCAGTTTGTGGGAGAACACTGAAGCTTTCTTT,TRBV28,-,medium-sized,TRBJ1-1
CASSQDDRGYGYTF,TGCGCCAGCAGCCAAGACGACAGGGGCTATGGCTACACCTTC,TRBV4-1,TRBD1,-,TRBJ1-2
CASSTTGVLRSGANVLTF,TGTGCCAGCAGCACAACAGGGGTCCTCCGGTCTGGGGCCAACGTCCTGACTTTC,TRBV6-5,TRBD1,few,TRBJ2-6
CASSGTSGPYNEQFF,TGTGCCAGCAGTGGGACTAGCGGGCCTTACAATGAGCAGTTCTTC,TRBV6-1,TRBD2,-,TRBJ2-1
CARRFFAVAGVFYNEQFF,TGTGCCAGAAGATTCTTTGCTGTAGCGGGAGTATTCTACAATGAGCAGTTCTTC,TRBV11-2,TRBD2,-,TRBJ2-1